This record concerns one TCR beta chain sequence. Its specificity is unknown. These data come from a study of cytomegalovirus exposure and HLA in healthy donors. Across the whole study: Earlier findings included roughly 100 million unique TCR beta sequences obtained from around 180 million T cells.

The PCR used 60 Vbeta and 13 Jbeta primers. Assay: immunoSEQ multiplex PCR; the TCRdb copy retains only in-frame clones and omits some. The table lists some 90,000 clones, about three quarters of them singletons, with about 4.4% in the top ten. Study-level points and caveats: With later analysis, a missense DCLRE1C variant became linked to TCR beta V- and J-gene trimming. Among TCR beta chains, those listed as cytomegalovirus-associated numbered about 160.

The CDR3 totals 13 residues. In germline, CDR1 is MNHEY, CDR2 SVGAGI. Trimming took 6 bases from V and 0 from J, leaving 8 bases between them. Sequences were obtained from PBMCs. The receptor was isolated from a male donor in good health and CMV-seropositive. The V gene is TRBV6-5, the J gene TRBJ2-5; D ambiguous. The CDR3 DNA follows: TGTGCCAGCAGGCTAAAAAACCAAGAGACCCAGTACTTC. Translated, it gives CASRLKNQETQYF.